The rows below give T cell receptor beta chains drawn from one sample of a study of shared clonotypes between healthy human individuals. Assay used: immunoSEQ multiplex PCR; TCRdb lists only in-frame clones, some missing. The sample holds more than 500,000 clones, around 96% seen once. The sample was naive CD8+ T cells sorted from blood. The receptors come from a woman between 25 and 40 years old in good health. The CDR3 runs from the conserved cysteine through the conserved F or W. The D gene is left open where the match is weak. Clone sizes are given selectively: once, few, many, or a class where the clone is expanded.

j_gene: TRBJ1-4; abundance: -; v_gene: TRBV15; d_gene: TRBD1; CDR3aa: CATSRPQGTDLATNEKLFF; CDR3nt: TGTGCCACCAGCAGACCCCAGGGGACAGACCTTGCAACTAATGAAAAACTGTTTTTT
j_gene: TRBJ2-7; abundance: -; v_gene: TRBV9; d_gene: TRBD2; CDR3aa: CASSVERAGPPYEQYF; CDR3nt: TGTGCCAGCAGCGTAGAAAGAGCGGGGCCCCCCTACGAGCAGTACTTC
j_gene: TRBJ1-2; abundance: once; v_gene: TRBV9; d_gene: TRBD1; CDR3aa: CASSVAGQGPGYTF; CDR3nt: TGTGCCAGCAGCGTAGCGGGACAGGGACCAGGCTACACCTTC
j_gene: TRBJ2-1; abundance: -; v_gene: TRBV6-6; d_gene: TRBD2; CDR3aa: CASTRTSGSTDEQFF; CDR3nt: TGTGCCAGCACCCGGACTAGCGGAAGTACGGATGAGCAGTTCTTC
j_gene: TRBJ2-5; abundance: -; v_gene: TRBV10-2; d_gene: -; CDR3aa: CASSESGGETQYF; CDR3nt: TGCGCCAGCAGTGAGTCGGGGGGAGAGACCCAGTACTTC
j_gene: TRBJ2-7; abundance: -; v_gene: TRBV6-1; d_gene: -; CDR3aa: CASSAGPFYEQYF; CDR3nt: TGTGCCAGCAGTGCTGGACCCTTCTACGAGCAGTACTTC
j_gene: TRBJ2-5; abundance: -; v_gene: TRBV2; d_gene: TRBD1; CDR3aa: CASNPTGVQETQYF; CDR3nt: TGTGCCAGCAATCCTACAGGGGTCCAAGAGACCCAGTACTTC
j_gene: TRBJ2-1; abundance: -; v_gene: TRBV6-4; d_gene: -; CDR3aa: CASRRDGAYNEQFF; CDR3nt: TGTGCCAGCAGAAGGGACGGGGCCTACAATGAGCAGTTCTTC
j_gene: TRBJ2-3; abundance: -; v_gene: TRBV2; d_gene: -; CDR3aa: CASSPKGLGTRPDTQYF; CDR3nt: TGTGCCAGCAGCCCGAAGGGACTGGGTACTAGACCAGATACGCAGTATTTT
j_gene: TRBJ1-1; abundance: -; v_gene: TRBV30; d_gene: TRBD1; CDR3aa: CAWSLPRGRGVAFF; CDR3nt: TGTGCCTGGAGTCTTCCCAGGGGGCGAGGAGTAGCTTTCTTT
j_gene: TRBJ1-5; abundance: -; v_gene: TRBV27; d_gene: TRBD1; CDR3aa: CASRPTGSNQPQHF; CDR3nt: TGTGCCAGCAGACCGACAGGGAGCAATCAGCCCCAGCATTTT
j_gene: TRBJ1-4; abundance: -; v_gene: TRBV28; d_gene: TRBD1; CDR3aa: CASSSLRTGGIGKLFF; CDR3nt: TGTGCCAGCAGTTCACTACGGACAGGGGGTATCGGAAAACTGTTTTTT
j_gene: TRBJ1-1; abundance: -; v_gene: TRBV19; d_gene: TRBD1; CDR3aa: CASSDTGVVTEAFF; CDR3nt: TGTGCCAGTAGCGACACAGGGGTTGTAACTGAAGCTTTCTTT
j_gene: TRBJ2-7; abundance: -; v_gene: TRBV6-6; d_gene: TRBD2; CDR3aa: CASSLAGGGEQYF; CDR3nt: TGTGCCAGCAGTTTAGCGGGAGGTGGGGAGCAGTACTTC
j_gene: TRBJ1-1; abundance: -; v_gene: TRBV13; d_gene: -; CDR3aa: CASSRKNTEAFF; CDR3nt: TGTGCCAGCAGCCGCAAGAACACTGAAGCTTTCTTT
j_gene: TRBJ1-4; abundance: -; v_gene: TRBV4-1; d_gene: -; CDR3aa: CASSHTVRGGNEKLFF; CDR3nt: TGCGCCAGCAGCCACACGGTGCGGGGGGGGAATGAAAAACTGTTTTTT
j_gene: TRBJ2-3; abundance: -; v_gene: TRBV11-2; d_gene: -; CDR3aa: CASSLENLGWRTDTQYF; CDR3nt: TGTGCCAGCAGCTTAGAGAATCTTGGGTGGAGGACAGATACGCAGTATTTT
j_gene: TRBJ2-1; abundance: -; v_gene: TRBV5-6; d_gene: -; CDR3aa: CASSVMTGRYNEQFF; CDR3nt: TGTGCCAGCAGCGTCATGACAGGGAGGTACAATGAGCAGTTCTTC
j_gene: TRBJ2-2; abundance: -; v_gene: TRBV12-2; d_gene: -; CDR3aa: CASRLTSGRAHTGELFF; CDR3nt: TGTGCAAGTCGCCTGACTAGCGGGAGGGCCCACACCGGGGAGCTGTTTTTT
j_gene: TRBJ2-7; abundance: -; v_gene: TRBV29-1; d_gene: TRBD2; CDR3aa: CSVRSGSYEQYF; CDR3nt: TGCAGCGTCAGGAGCGGGAGTTACGAGCAGTACTTC
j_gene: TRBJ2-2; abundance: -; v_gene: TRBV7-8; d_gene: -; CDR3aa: CASSLTGTAYTGELFF; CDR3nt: TGTGCCAGCAGCTTAACTGGAACAGCCTACACCGGGGAGCTGTTTTTT
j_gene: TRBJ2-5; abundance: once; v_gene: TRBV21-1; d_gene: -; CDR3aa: CASSKKVATSRLNF; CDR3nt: TGTGCCAGCAGCAAAAAGGTGGCGACATCGAGGTTGAACTTC
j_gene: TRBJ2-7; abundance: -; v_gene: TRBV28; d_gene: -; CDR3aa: CASSLTRTQPSF; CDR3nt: TGTGCCAGCAGTCTAACACGGACTCAACCTAGCTTC
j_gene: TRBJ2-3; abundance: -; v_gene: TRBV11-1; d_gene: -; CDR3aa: CASSLGGAPGGDTQYF; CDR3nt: TGTGCCAGCAGCTTAGGAGGAGCCCCAGGGGGGGATACGCAGTATTTT
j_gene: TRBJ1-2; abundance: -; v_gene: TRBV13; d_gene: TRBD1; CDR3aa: CASSLYLGGLDGYTF; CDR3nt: TGTGCCAGCAGCTTATATTTAGGGGGCTTGGATGGCTACACCTTC
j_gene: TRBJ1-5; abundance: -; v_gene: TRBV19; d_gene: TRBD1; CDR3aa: CASSQWLTGGTAGYQPQHF; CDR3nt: TGTGCCAGTAGCCAGTGGCTTACGGGTGGGACAGCAGGGTATCAGCCCCAGCATTTT